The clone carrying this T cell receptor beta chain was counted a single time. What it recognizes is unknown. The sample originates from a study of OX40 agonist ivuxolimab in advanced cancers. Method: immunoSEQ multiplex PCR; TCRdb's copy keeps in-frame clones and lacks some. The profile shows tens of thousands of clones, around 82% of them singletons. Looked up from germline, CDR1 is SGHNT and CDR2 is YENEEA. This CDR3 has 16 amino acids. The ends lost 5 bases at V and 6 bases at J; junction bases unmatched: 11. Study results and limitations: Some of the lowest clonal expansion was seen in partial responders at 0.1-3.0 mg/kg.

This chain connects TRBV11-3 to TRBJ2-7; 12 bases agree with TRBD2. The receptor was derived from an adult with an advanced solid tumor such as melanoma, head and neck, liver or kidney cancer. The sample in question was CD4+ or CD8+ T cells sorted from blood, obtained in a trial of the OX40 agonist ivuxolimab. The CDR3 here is CASSPGLAGGPGEQYF. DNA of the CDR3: TGTGCCAGCAGCCCCGGTCTAGCGGGAGGGCCCGGCGAGCAGTACTTC.